These T cell receptor beta chains were read from a single sample in a study of T cells after yellow fever vaccination. TCRdb used MiXCR to reprocess the 5' RACE reads, holding one entry per CDR3 protein. The repertoire holds around 500,000 distinct CDR3 sequences, with 21% as singletons. The sequenced sample was PBMCs, obtained 20 to 25 days after the first yellow fever vaccination. The receptors derive from a man aged 18 to 29 who received the YFV17D yellow fever vaccine. Each CDR3 is given with its conserved first and last residue. The D gene is left open where the match is weak. Rows give clone size only sometimes, using once, few, many, or a class for an expanded clone.

J | size | V | D | CDR3 | DNA
TRBJ1-2 | few | TRBV9 | - | CASSVRPRSQDGYTF | TGTGCCAGCAGCGTAAGGCCGCGGTCACAAGACGGCTACACCTTC
TRBJ2-2 | - | TRBV12-5 | - | CASGFGTDANTGELFF | TGTGCTAGTGGATTCGGGACTGACGCGAACACCGGGGAGCTGTTTTTT
TRBJ2-1 | - | TRBV5-1 | - | CASSFYGNFEQFF | TGCGCCAGCAGCTTCTACGGAAACTTTGAGCAGTTCTTC
TRBJ2-3 | - | TRBV29-1 | - | CSALINTDTQYF | TGCAGCGCACTAATTAACACAGATACGCAGTATTTT
TRBJ1-1 | few | TRBV5-1 | - | CASSLGSVPLAFEAFF | TGCGCCAGCAGCTTGGGATCCGTCCCCCTCGCCTTCGAAGCTTTCTTT
TRBJ2-1 | - | TRBV18 | TRBD1 | CASSPPGQAYNEQFF | TGTGCCAGCTCACCACCCGGACAGGCGTACAATGAGCAGTTCTTC
TRBJ1-4 | few | TRBV6-1 | - | CASSETWGREKLFF | TGTGCCAGCAGTGAAACCTGGGGCAGGGAAAAACTGTTTTTT
TRBJ2-1 | few | TRBV5-4 | TRBD2 | CASSLWLAGGWGNEQFF | TGTGCCAGCAGCTTGTGGCTAGCGGGGGGCTGGGGCAATGAGCAGTTCTTC
TRBJ2-4 | - | TRBV4-3 | TRBD1 | CASSQTTGAIQYF | TGCGCCAGCAGCCAAACCACAGGGGCCATTCAGTACTTC
TRBJ2-5 | few | TRBV6-2/TRBV6-3 | - | CASSTEGGMETQYF | TGTGCCAGCAGTACGGAGGGGGGTATGGAGACCCAGTACTTC
TRBJ1-2 | - | TRBV12-3/TRBV12-4 | - | CASSLAGGRAYGYTF | TGTGCCAGCAGTTTAGCTGGGGGGAGGGCCTATGGCTACACCTTC
TRBJ1-2 | few | TRBV4-1 | TRBD1 | CASSPGQGATENGYTF | TGCGCCAGCAGCCCCGGACAGGGGGCCACCGAAAATGGCTACACCTTC
TRBJ2-2 | few | TRBV30 | - | CAWRGTGELFF | TGTGCCTGGAGGGGTACCGGGGAGCTGTTTTTT
TRBJ2-1 | - | TRBV10-3 | TRBD2 | CAISTVAGGDEQFF | TGTGCCATCAGTACGGTAGCGGGGGGGGATGAGCAGTTCTTC
TRBJ2-3 | - | TRBV4-3 | - | CASRPAYGSTDTQYF | TGCGCCAGCAGGCCGGCCTACGGAAGCACAGATACGCAGTATTTT
TRBJ1-1 | few | TRBV5-1 | - | CASSFLMNTEAFF | TGCGCCAGCAGCTTCCTCATGAACACTGAAGCTTTCTTT
TRBJ2-2 | few | TRBV3-1 | TRBD1 | CASSRRNRDRYTGELFF | TGTGCCAGCAGTAGACGAAACCGGGACAGATACACCGGGGAGCTGTTTTTT
TRBJ2-7 | - | TRBV20-1 | - | CSANGEYEQYF | TGCAGTGCTAATGGAGAATACGAGCAGTACTTC
TRBJ1-4 | - | TRBV19 | - | CASRKRPFEREKLFF | TGTGCCAGTAGAAAGAGACCTTTCGAGAGGGAAAAACTGTTTTTT
TRBJ2-5 | few | TRBV24-1 | TRBD1 | CATSEPGQGGRETQYF | TGTGCCACCAGTGAACCCGGACAGGGGGGGAGGGAGACCCAGTACTTC
TRBJ2-1 | - | TRBV12-3/TRBV12-4 | TRBD2 | CASSGGTSGGSYNEQFF | TGTGCCAGCTCGGGAGGGACTAGCGGGGGATCTTACAATGAGCAGTTCTTC
TRBJ2-2 | few | TRBV24-1 | - | CAGSRENTGELFF | TGTGCCGGGTCGAGAGAGAACACCGGGGAGCTGTTTTTT
TRBJ2-5 | many | TRBV7-3 | - | CASSPREGVETQYF | TGTGCCAGCAGCCCTCGGGAAGGGGTAGAGACCCAGTACTTC
TRBJ2-1 | few | TRBV5-1 | TRBD2 | CASRSSGGEHNEQFF | TGCGCCAGCAGGTCTAGCGGGGGGGAGCATAATGAGCAGTTCTTC
TRBJ2-3 | - | TRBV9 | TRBD2 | CASSVRTSGAITDTQYF | TGTGCCAGCAGCGTGAGAACTAGCGGGGCCATCACAGATACGCAGTATTTT
TRBJ2-5 | - | TRBV29-1 | TRBD2 | CSLTSGGNQETQYF | TGCAGCCTGACTAGCGGGGGAAATCAAGAGACCCAGTACTTC
TRBJ2-1 | few | TRBV28 | - | CASSSPLLAQGYNEQFF | TGTGCCAGCAGCTCCCCCCTCCTTGCACAAGGATACAATGAGCAGTTCTTC
TRBJ2-3 | - | TRBV9 | - | CASSVVPESPDTQYF | TGTGCCAGCAGCGTAGTTCCCGAGTCCCCAGATACGCAGTATTTT
TRBJ1-5 | - | TRBV6-1 | - | CASRLQGGRPQHF | TGTGCCAGCAGACTACAGGGAGGACGGCCCCAGCATTTT
TRBJ2-7 | - | TRBV5-4 | - | CASSLEVYEQYF | TGTGCCAGCAGCTTGGAGGTCTACGAGCAGTACTTC
TRBJ1-2 | few | TRBV21-1 | - | CAICALTGLGGYTF | TGTGCCATCTGCGCTCTGACAGGGTTGGGGGGCTACACCTTC
TRBJ1-1 | - | TRBV4-3 | - | CASSQATDTEAFF | TGCGCCAGCAGCCAAGCAACTGACACTGAAGCTTTCTTT
TRBJ2-7 | few | TRBV20-1 | - | CSASGRGYEQYF | TGCAGTGCTAGTGGCAGGGGCTACGAGCAGTACTTC
TRBJ2-3 | few | TRBV7-3 | - | CASSFGGDTTDTQYF | TGTGCCAGCAGCTTTGGGGGGGACACCACAGATACGCAGTATTTT
TRBJ2-1 | few | TRBV6-5 | TRBD2 | CASSTPGTSGVEQFF | TGTGCCAGCAGCACCCCCGGGACTAGCGGAGTTGAGCAGTTCTTC
TRBJ2-7 | - | TRBV6-5 | - | CASSQAGAEQYF | TGTGCCAGCAGTCAGGCGGGGGCTGAGCAGTACTTC
TRBJ2-1 | - | TRBV6-1 | - | CASSQIIYNEQFF | TGTGCCAGCAGCCAAATTATTTACAATGAGCAGTTCTTC
TRBJ2-5 | - | TRBV5-1 | - | CASRYSETQYF | TGCGCCAGCCGTTACAGCGAGACCCAGTACTTC
TRBJ2-1 | few | TRBV5-1 | - | CASSLGQPNEQFF | TGCGCCAGCAGCTTGGGGCAGCCCAATGAGCAGTTCTTC
TRBJ2-3 | - | TRBV7-2 | TRBD1 | CASSRTGFRNTQYF | TGTGCCAGCAGCCGGACAGGTTTTCGGAATACGCAGTATTTT
TRBJ2-3 | few | TRBV4-1 | TRBD2 | CASRSAGGGPRDTQYF | TGCGCCAGCAGGTCCGCTGGCGGGGGGCCACGGGATACGCAGTATTTT
TRBJ1-2 | few | TRBV29-1 | - | CSVPGVYGYTF | TGCAGCGTACCGGGGGTCTATGGCTACACCTTC
TRBJ2-2 | - | TRBV6-1 | - | CASNRLYTGELFF | TGTGCCAGCAACAGGCTATACACCGGGGAGCTGTTTTTT
TRBJ1-6 | - | TRBV6-5 | - | CASSYQAVRANSPLHF | TGTGCCAGCAGTTACCAAGCTGTCAGGGCTAATTCACCCCTCCACTTT
TRBJ2-3 | - | TRBV7-6 | - | CASRQKSTDTQYF | TGTGCCAGTAGGCAAAAAAGCACAGATACGCAGTATTTT
TRBJ2-5 | - | TRBV7-2 | - | CASSPKLMTQYF | TGTGCCAGCAGCCCCAAATTGATGACCCAGTACTTC
TRBJ2-1 | - | TRBV6-2/TRBV6-3 | TRBD2 | CASSYPPGGYNEQFF | TGTGCCAGCAGTTACCCTCCGGGGGGTTACAATGAGCAGTTCTTC
TRBJ2-7 | - | TRBV15 | - | CATSSRYGPGDQQYF | TGTGCCACCAGCAGCCGATACGGCCCAGGTGATCAGCAGTACTTC
TRBJ2-3 | few | TRBV7-2 | TRBD2 | CAHGRTSLDDTQYF | TGTGCCCACGGAAGGACTAGCCTAGATGATACGCAGTATTTT
TRBJ2-2 | - | TRBV5-1 | - | CASSPQSSGTGELFF | TGCGCCAGCAGCCCCCAAAGTAGCGGAACCGGGGAGCTGTTTTTT
TRBJ2-1 | few | TRBV13 | - | CASSLWQGEQFF | TGTGCCAGCAGCCTGTGGCAGGGTGAGCAGTTCTTC
TRBJ1-2 | - | TRBV4-3 | - | CASSQGRASGRYTF | TGCGCCAGCAGCCAAGGTCGGGCCAGCGGGCGCTACACCTTC
TRBJ2-1 | - | TRBV29-1 | TRBD2 | CSAHGLAVSLVF | TGCAGCGCCCATGGACTAGCGGTTTCTCTCGTCTTC
TRBJ2-2 | few | TRBV5-5 | - | CASSLEGSHTGELFF | TGTGCCAGCAGCTTGGAGGGTTCGCACACCGGGGAGCTGTTTTTT
TRBJ2-3 | - | TRBV12-3/TRBV12-4 | - | CASSLGHGRTDTQYF | TGTGCCAGCAGTTTAGGGCATGGACGTACAGATACGCAGTATTTT
TRBJ2-5 | - | TRBV4-3 | - | CASSLAGTGKETQYF | TGCGCCAGCAGCTTGGCCGGGACGGGAAAAGAGACCCAGTACTTC
TRBJ1-2 | few | TRBV5-6 | - | CASSLGMGFGYGYTF | TGTGCCAGCAGCTTGGGCATGGGGTTCGGCTATGGCTACACCTTC
TRBJ2-6 | many | TRBV12-3/TRBV12-4 | - | CASSSAGANVLTF | TGTGCCAGCAGTTCTGCTGGGGCCAACGTCCTGACTTTC
TRBJ1-5 | - | TRBV4-2 | - | CASSQGAGAGNQPQHF | TGTGCCAGCAGCCAAGGCGCGGGGGCGGGCAATCAGCCCCAGCATTTT
TRBJ2-1 | - | TRBV29-1 | - | CSAGGQASYNEQFF | TGCAGCGCCGGGGGGCAGGCCTCCTACAATGAGCAGTTCTTC